Presented here are 18 T cell receptor beta chains from one specimen sequenced in a study of blood T cell repertoires in COVID-19. Produced via immunoSEQ multiplex PCR; TCRdb's table is partial and in-frame only. The sample yields roughly 70,000 clones, less than 75% seen once. Source material: peripheral blood. These receptors were taken from a man in his 60s with acute or convalescent COVID-19.

The CDR3 protein is CAWSKGLAGTDTQYF. The DNA of the CDR3 is TGTGCCTGGAGTAAAGGACTAGCCGGCACAGATACGCAGTATTTT. The chain combines TRBV30 with TRBJ2-3, with 8 bases lining up with TRBD2. After removal of 2 bases from V and 1 base from J, the junction contained 5 bases not matched to a gene. This CDR3 comprises 15 residues. Germline V gene lookup returns CDR1 GTSNPN and CDR2 SVGIG (reference sequence).

This clone was found once. V usage is TRBV5-1 and J usage is TRBJ2-3; 8 nucleotides line up with TRBD2. Germline V gene lookup returns CDR1 SGHRS and CDR2 YFSETQ. This CDR3 region has 16 residues. V shed 4 bases, J shed 4 bases, and the junction held 11 bases outside the gene matches. CDR3 region: CASSPAGGRFADTQYF. The CDR3 DNA reads as TGCGCCAGCAGCCCCGCCGGCGGGAGGTTTGCAGATACGCAGTATTTT.

This clone was counted between two and nine times. This chain connects TRBV10-3 to TRBJ1-6, with D possibly being TRBD1 (5 bases). The germline V gene encodes CDR1 ENHRY and CDR2 SYGVKD. Trimming left V 0 bases short and J 10 bases short, with 10 bases between. This CDR3 comprises 14 residues. For the CDR3, the DNA is TGTGCCATCAGTGAGTCTCGGGGGAAATCACCCCTCCACTTT. Translating it yields CAISESRGKSPLHF.

Turning to this clone: The junction differs from germline at one of its ends, possibly a read error. This chain connects TRBV7-3 to TRBJ2-1, with TRBD2 matching 13 bases. The CDR3 consists of 16 residues. Germline CDR1 and CDR2: SGHTA and FQGTGA. CDR3 loop: CASSVTSGGAHNEQFF. CDR3 bases: TGTGCCAGCAGCGTAACTAGCGGGGGGGCCCACAATGAGCAGTTCTTC.

This rearrangement joins TRBV6-5 to TRBJ2-7; tentatively, D is TRBD2 (6 bases). This CDR3 has 13 amino acids. CDR1 MNHEY and CDR2 SVGAGI come from the germline V gene. The V end was cut by 6 bases, the J end by 2 bases, with 11 bases between. The CDR3 here is CASRFPGAYEQYV. The DNA for the CDR3 is TGTGCCAGCAGATTCCCGGGGGCCTACGAGCAGTACGTC.

This chain joins TRBV7-3 and TRBJ2-3; the match to TRBD2 covers 7 bases. The CDR3 extends over 17 amino acids. CDR1 SGHTA and CDR2 FQGTGA come from the germline V gene. V lost 0 bases to trimming and J lost 0 bases; unmatched junction nucleotides: 6. Here the CDR3 DNA reads TGTGCCAGCAGCTTAACTCTACTAGCGACTAGCACAGATACGCAGTATTTT. Protein: CASSLTLLATSTDTQYF.

CDR3 residues: CATSRDRALYQETQYF. The CDR3 DNA is TGTGCCACCAGCAGAGATCGAGCACTGTACCAAGAGACCCAGTACTTC. The chain recombines TRBV15 with TRBJ2-5, with D unresolved. Trimming shortened V by 0 bases and J by 0 bases, and 11 bases separated the two germline ends. Germline lookup yields CDR1 LNHNV and CDR2 YYDKDF (reference sequence). The CDR3 is 16 residues long.

This chain joins TRBV11-2 and TRBJ2-1; a possible D gene is TRBD2 (5 bases). Germline V gene sequence: CDR1 SGHAT, CDR2 FQNNGV. V shed 5 bases and J shed 6 bases, with 14 bases lying between them. The CDR3 sequence is 14 residues long. This chain's CDR3 is CASSPVTTSNEQFF. DNA of the CDR3: TGTGCCAGCAGCCCAGTGACTACCTCCAATGAGCAGTTCTTC.

The rearrangement joins TRBV6-4 to TRBJ1-4; D ambiguous. The germline V gene encodes CDR1 MRHNA and CDR2 SNTAGT. The CDR3 totals 13 residues. Trimming removed 3 bases from V and 10 bases from J, with 12 bases in between. This CDR3 reads CASSERAPGKLFF. The CDR3 nucleotides are TGTGCCAGCAGTGAGCGGGCCCCGGGAAAACTGTTTTTT.

The chain uses TRBV29-1 and TRBJ2-7; possibly TRBD1 for D (6 bases). Deletions cut 5 bases from V and 3 bases from J, with 17 bases between. Germline CDR1 is SQVTM and CDR2 is ANQGSEA. The CDR3 loop spans 14 amino acids. The CDR3: CSVPAGTSRYEQYF. The CDR3 DNA sequence: TGCAGCGTTCCGGCCGGGACATCTCGCTACGAGCAGTACTTC.

The V gene is TRBV5-1, the J gene TRBJ2-1, with a tentative D call TRBD2 (7 bases). Looked up from germline, CDR1 is SGHRS and CDR2 is YFSETQ. This CDR3 region has 16 residues. V was trimmed by 4 bases and J by 1 base, leaving 15 bases between them. The DNA for the CDR3 is TGCGCCAGCAGCGGGGGGGCGGGGCAATCCTACAATGAGCAGTTCTTC. This encodes CASSGGAGQSYNEQFF.

J is TRBJ2-1 and V is TRBV3-1 (or the pseudogene TRBV3-2); TRBD2 matches at 8 bases. The V segment lost 0 bases and the J segment 9 bases; nucleotides outside the gene matches: 7. In germline, CDR1 is LGHDT, CDR2 YNNKEL (reference sequence). This CDR3 has 15 amino acids. The CDR3 DNA is TGTGCCAGCAGCCAAGAGCGAGGCGGGGGGACTGAGCAGTTCTTC. As protein: CASSQERGGGTEQFF.

This clone came up once. The chain links TRBV11-2 to TRBJ1-2; D may be TRBD1 (5 bases). With 2 bases removed from V and 7 bases from J, the gap between germline ends came to 11 bases. Germline V gene data show CDR1 as SGHAT and CDR2 as FQNNGV. The CDR3 consists of 13 residues. CDR3 in amino acids: CASSLFTGGGYTF. The CDR3 bases are TGTGCCAGCAGCTTATTCACGGGGGGTGGCTACACCTTC. Full variable domain (rest looked up from reference TRBV11-2 and TRBJ1-2): EAGVAQSPRYKIIEKRQSVAFWCNPISGHATLYWYQQILGQGPKLLIQFQNNGVVDDSQLPKDRFSAERLKGVDSTLKIQPAKLEDSAVYLCASSLFTGGGYTFGSGTRLTVV.

The chain recombines TRBV5-1 with TRBJ2-5; D is possibly TRBD2 (5 bases). Trimming pared 5 bases from V and 1 base from J, leaving 15 bases between. Germline CDR1 is SGHRS and CDR2 is YFSETQ. The CDR3 consists of 15 residues. The DNA of the CDR3 is TGCGCCAGCAGAGGTTGGAACGGGATCCAAGAGACCCAGTACTTC. Translation: CASRGWNGIQETQYF. The full variable domain, completed using reference TRBV5-1 and TRBJ2-5, is KAGVTQTPRYLIKTRGQQVTLSCSPISGHRSVSWYQQTPGQGLQFLFEYFSETQRNKGNFPGRFSGRQFSNSRSEMNVSTLELGDSALYLCASRGWNGIQETQYFGPGTRLLVL.

This clone has a count of ten or more. The chain employs TRBV28 and TRBJ1-5; the D is unclear. V dropped 5 bases and J dropped 8 bases, with 13 bases sitting between them. The CDR3 loop spans 13 amino acids. Germline V CDR1 and CDR2: MDHEN, SYDVKM. The CDR3 DNA sequence: TGTGCCAGCAGTCCCGTCCAACGGGAGCCCCAGCATTTT. The encoded protein is CASSPVQREPQHF.

V and J are TRBV18 and TRBJ2-2; D gene ambiguous. The CDR3 is made up of 11 amino acids. Trimming removed 5 bases at V and 7 bases at J, with 5 bases between. The germline gives CDR1 KGHSH, CDR2 LQKENI. The CDR3 spells CASSFRGELFF. The CDR3 region has the DNA TGTGCCAGCTCATTTCGCGGGGAGCTGTTTTTT.

The chain links TRBV5-5 to TRBJ2-7, with 8 bases lining up with TRBD1. V shed 1 base and J 7 bases; nucleotides not matched to a gene: 4. This CDR3 has 13 residues. Germline V CDR1 and CDR2: SGHKS, YYEKEE (reference sequence). The CDR3 reads CASSLTGGGEQYF. The CDR3 DNA sequence: TGTGCCAGCAGCTTGACAGGGGGTGGAGAGCAGTACTTC.

In its sample, this clone was seen a few times. This chain connects TRBV7-2 to TRBJ1-2; D gene uncertain. There are 15 residues in the CDR3. Germline V gene sequence: CDR1 SGHTA, CDR2 FQGNSA. Trimming took off 2 bases at V and 8 bases at J, with 18 bases between the two ends. The DNA for the CDR3 is TGTGCCAGCAGCTTAAGCGGTTCTGCGGTGGTCGGCTACACCTTC. It is translated as CASSLSGSAVVGYTF.